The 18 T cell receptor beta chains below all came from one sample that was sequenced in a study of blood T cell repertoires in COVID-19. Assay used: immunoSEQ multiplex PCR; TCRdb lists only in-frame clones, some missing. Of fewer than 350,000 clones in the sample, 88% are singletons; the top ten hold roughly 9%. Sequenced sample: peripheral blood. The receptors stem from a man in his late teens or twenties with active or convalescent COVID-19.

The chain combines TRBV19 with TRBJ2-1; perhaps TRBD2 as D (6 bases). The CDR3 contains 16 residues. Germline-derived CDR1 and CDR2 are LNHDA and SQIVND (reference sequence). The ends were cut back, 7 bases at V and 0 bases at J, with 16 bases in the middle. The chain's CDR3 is CASNAGRGSSYNEQFF. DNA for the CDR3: TGTGCCAGTAATGCGGGTCGGGGGAGCTCCTACAATGAGCAGTTCTTC.

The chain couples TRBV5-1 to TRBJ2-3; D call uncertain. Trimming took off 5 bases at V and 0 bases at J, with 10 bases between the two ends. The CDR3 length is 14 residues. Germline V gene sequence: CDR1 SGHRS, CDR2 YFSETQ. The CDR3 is CASRRITSTDTQYF. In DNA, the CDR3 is TGCGCCAGCAGACGAATTACTAGCACAGATACGCAGTATTTT.

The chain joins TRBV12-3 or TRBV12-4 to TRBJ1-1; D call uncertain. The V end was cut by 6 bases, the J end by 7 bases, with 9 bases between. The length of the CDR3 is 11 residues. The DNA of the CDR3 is TGTGCCAGCAGCCTAACTAATGAAGCTTTCTTT. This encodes CASSLTNEAFF.

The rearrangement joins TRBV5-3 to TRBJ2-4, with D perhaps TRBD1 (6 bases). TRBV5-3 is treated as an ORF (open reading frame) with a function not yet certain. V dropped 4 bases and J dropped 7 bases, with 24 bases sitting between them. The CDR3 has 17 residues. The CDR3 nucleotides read TGTGCCAGAAGCCCTGGAGCCAGGGGAGTAATTGCCAACATTCAGTACTTC. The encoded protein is CARSPGARGVIANIQYF.

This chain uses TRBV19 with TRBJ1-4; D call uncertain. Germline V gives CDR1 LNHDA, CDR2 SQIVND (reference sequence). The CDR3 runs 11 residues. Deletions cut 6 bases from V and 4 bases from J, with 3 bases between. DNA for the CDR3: TGTGCCAGTAGCAATAATGAAAAACTGTTTTTT. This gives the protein CASSNNEKLFF.

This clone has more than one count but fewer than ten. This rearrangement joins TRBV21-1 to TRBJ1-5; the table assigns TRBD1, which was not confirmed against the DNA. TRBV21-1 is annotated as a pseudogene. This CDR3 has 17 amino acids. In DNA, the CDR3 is TGTGCCAGCAGCAAGGTTGGTCAGGGTGATAGCAATCAGCCCCAGCATTTT. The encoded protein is CASSKVGQGDSNQPQHF.

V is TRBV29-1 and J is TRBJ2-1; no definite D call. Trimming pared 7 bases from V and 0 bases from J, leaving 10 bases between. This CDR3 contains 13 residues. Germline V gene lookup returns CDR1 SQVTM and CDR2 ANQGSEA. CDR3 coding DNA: TGCAGCGGAGTAGTAAGCTCCTACAATGAGCAGTTCTTC. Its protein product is CSGVVSSYNEQFF.

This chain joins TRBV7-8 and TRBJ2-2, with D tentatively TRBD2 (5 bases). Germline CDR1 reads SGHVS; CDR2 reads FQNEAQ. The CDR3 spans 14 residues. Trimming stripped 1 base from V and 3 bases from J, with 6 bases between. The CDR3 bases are TGTGCCAGCAGCTTAGAGCGGCACACCGGGGAGCTGTTTTTT. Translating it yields CASSLERHTGELFF.

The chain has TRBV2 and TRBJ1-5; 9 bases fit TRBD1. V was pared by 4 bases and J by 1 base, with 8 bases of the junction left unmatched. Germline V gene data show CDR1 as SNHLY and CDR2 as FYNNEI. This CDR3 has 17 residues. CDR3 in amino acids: CASSVTGQGPSNQPQHF. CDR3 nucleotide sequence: TGTGCCAGCAGTGTAACAGGACAGGGGCCGAGCAATCAGCCCCAGCATTTT.

CDR3 in DNA: TGCGCCAGCAGCCGGCTAGCGGGCTCCTCCTACGAGCAGTACTTC. Its translation is CASSRLAGSSYEQYF. The rearrangement uses TRBV4-1 and TRBJ2-7; 8 bases match TRBD2. V was pared by 4 bases and J by 0 bases, with 5 bases of the junction left unmatched. Germline CDR1 reads MGHRA; CDR2 reads YSYEKL. This CDR3 is built from 15 residues.

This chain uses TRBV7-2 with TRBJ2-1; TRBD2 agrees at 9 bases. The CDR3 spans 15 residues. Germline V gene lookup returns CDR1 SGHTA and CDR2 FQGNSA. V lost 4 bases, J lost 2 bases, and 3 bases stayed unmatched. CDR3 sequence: CASSYGGGAYNEQFF. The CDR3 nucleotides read TGTGCCAGCAGCTACGGCGGGGGGGCCTACAATGAGCAGTTCTTC.

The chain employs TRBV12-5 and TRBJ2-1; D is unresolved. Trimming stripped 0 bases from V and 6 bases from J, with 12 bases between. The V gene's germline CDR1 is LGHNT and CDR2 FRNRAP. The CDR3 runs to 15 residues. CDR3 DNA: TGTGCTAGTGGTTTGGTATTTCCACACCCCAATGAGCAGTTCTTC. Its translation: CASGLVFPHPNEQFF.

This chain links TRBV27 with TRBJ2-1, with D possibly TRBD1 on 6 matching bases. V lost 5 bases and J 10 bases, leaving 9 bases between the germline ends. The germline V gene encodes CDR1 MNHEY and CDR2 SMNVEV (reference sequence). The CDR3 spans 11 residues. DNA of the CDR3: TGTGCCAGCAGTCCTGGGACAGAGCAGTTCTTC. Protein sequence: CASSPGTEQFF.

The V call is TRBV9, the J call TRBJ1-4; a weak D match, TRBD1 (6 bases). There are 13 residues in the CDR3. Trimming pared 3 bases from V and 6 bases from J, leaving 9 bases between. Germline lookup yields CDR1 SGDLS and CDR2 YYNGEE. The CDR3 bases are TGTGCCAGCAGCGCGGGGGGGCATGAAAAACTGTTTTTT. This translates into CASSAGGHEKLFF.

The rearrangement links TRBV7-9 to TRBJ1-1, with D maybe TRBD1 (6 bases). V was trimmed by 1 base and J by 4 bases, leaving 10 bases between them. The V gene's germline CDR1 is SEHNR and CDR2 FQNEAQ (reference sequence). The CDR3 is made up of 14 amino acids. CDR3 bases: TGTGCCAGCAGCTTAGTCAGGGGCCCCACTGAAGCTTTCTTT. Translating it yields CASSLVRGPTEAFF.

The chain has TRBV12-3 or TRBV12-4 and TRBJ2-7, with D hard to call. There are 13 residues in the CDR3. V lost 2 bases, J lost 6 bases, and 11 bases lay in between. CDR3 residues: CASSLQALGEQYF. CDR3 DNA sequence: TGTGCCAGCAGTTTACAGGCCTTGGGCGAGCAGTACTTC.

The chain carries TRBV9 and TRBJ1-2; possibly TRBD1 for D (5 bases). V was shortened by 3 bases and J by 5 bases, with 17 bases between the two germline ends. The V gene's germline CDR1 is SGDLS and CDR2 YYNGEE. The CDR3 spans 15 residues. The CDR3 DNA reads TGTGCCAGCAGCGCCGGAGGGGTGAGTGGGTATGGCTACACCTTC. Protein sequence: CASSAGGVSGYGYTF. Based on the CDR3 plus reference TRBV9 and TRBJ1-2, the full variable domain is DSGVTQTPKHLITATGQRVTLRCSPRSGDLSVYWYQQSLDQGLQFLIQYYNGEERAKGNILERFSAQQFPDLHSELNLSSLELGDSALYFCASSAGGVSGYGYTFGSGTRLTVV.

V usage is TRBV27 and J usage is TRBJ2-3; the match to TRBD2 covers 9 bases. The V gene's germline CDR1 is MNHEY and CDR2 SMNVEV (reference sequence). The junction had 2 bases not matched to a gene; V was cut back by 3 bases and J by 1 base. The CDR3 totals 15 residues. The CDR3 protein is CASSLERGGTDTQYF. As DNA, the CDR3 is TGTGCCAGCAGTTTGGAGCGGGGGGGCACAGATACGCAGTATTTT.